This entry lists 21 T cell receptor beta chains sequenced from one sample in a study of long-term antiretroviral therapy in people with HIV. The immunoSEQ assay was v3.0, run at survey level. Using immunoSEQ multiplex PCR, the repertoire was profiled, and TCRdb retains in-frame clones only, with some absent. The sample records about 20,000 clones, over 60% being singletons. This sample comprised unsorted PBMCs, obtained 2.9 years after starting antiretroviral therapy. All receptors derive from a woman in her twenties or thirties with HIV.

The chain is built from TRBV14 and TRBJ2-1, with D perhaps matching TRBD2 (5 bases). Trimming shortened V by 7 bases and J by 5 bases, and 12 bases separated the two germline ends. The CDR3 covers 13 residues. CDR1 SGHDN and CDR2 FVKESK come from the germline V gene. CDR3 nucleotides: TGTGCCAGCAAGCGGTACAATGACAATGAGCAGTTCTTC. It specifies CASKRYNDNEQFF.

This clone was counted a single time. The chain uses TRBV5-4 and TRBJ1-3; weak D call: TRBD1 (5 bases). V lost 4 bases and J lost 3, with 11 bases in between. The germline gives CDR1 SGHNT, CDR2 YYREEE (reference sequence). This CDR3 is built from 14 residues. The CDR3 reads CASSADSIGNTIYF. The DNA for the CDR3 is TGTGCCAGCAGCGCCGACAGCATTGGAAACACCATATATTTT.

The chain recombines TRBV5-6 with TRBJ2-1, with 8 nucleotides matching TRBD2. Germline V gene sequence: CDR1 SGHDT, CDR2 YYEEEE. The CDR3 contains 15 residues. After removal of 1 base from V and 6 bases from J, the junction contained 6 bases not matched to a gene. The CDR3 spells CASSLSAGGFNEQFF. CDR3 DNA: TGTGCCAGCAGCTTGTCGGCGGGGGGTTTCAATGAGCAGTTCTTC.

This chain uses TRBV6-1 with TRBJ2-7; D unclear. The V end was cut by 4 bases, the J end by 2 bases, with 6 bases between. This CDR3 has 12 amino acids. Germline V gene lookup returns CDR1 MNHNS and CDR2 SASEGT. The CDR3: CASSGRTYEQYF. The CDR3, as DNA: TGTGCCAGCAGTGGACGGACCTACGAGCAGTACTTC.

The chain couples TRBV15 to TRBJ1-2; tentatively, D is TRBD1 (6 bases). There are 17 residues in the CDR3. Germline CDR1 and CDR2: LNHNV and YYDKDF (reference sequence). V was trimmed by 0 bases and J by 5 bases, leaving 19 bases between them. The CDR3 reads CATSRDPTSGDIYGYTF. For the CDR3, the DNA is TGTGCCACCAGCAGAGATCCGACGTCAGGGGACATTTATGGCTACACCTTC.

The chain carries TRBV18 and TRBJ1-3, with D uncertain. The CDR3 is 15 residues long. Trimming shortened V by 2 bases and J by 0 bases, and 8 bases separated the two germline ends. Germline assignment: CDR1 KGHSH and CDR2 LQKENI. DNA for the CDR3: TGTGCCAGCTCACCAGAGGGCTACTCTGGAAACACCATATATTTT. This sequence encodes CASSPEGYSGNTIYF.

This clone has just a few counts. The chain carries TRBV27 and TRBJ1-6, with D possibly matching TRBD1 (6 bases). Trimming left V 7 bases short and J 8 bases short, with 15 bases between. Germline values: CDR1 MNHEY, CDR2 SMNVEV (reference sequence). The CDR3 runs 14 residues. In DNA, the CDR3 is TGTGCCAGCAAACCGGGACACCATTATTCACCCCTCCACTTT. It encodes CASKPGHHYSPLHF.

The chain links TRBV19 to TRBJ2-1; D is tentatively TRBD1 or TRBD2 (5 bases each). V lost 3 bases to trimming and J lost 7 bases, with 7 bases between them. The length of the CDR3 is 12 residues. CDR1 is LNHDA and CDR2 is SQIVND in the germline V gene (reference sequence). The CDR3 DNA follows: TGTGCCAGTAGTATGTGGGGGAATGAGCAGTTCTTC. This sequence encodes CASSMWGNEQFF. The whole variable domain, remainder taken from reference TRBV19 and TRBJ2-1, is DGGITQSPKYLFRKEGQNVTLSCEQNLNHDAMYWYRQDPGQGLRLIYYSQIVNDFQKGDIAEGYSVSREKKESFPLTVTSAQKNPTAFYLCASSMWGNEQFFGPGTRLTVL.

The chain has TRBV5-1 and TRBJ1-1; the match to TRBD1 covers 8 bases. Germline lookup yields CDR1 SGHRS and CDR2 YFSETQ. Germline trimming cut 7 bases from V and 4 bases from J; bases unmatched to any gene: 12. This CDR3 comprises 15 residues. The DNA for the CDR3 is TGCGCCAGCTCGCGGACAGGGCAAGGATTCACTGAAGCTTTCTTT. This codes for CASSRTGQGFTEAFF. The full variable domain, with the rest looked up from reference TRBV5-1 and TRBJ1-1, is KAGVTQTPRYLIKTRGQQVTLSCSPISGHRSVSWYQQTPGQGLQFLFEYFSETQRNKGNFPGRFSGRQFSNSRSEMNVSTLELGDSALYLCASSRTGQGFTEAFFGQGTRLTVV.

The sample holds one count of this clone. The chain is built from TRBV5-1 and TRBJ1-4, with D perhaps TRBD1 (5 bases). The V gene lost 2 bases and the J gene lost 0 bases, with 11 bases spanning the gap. Per the germline V gene, CDR1 is SGHRS and CDR2 is YFSETQ. This CDR3 has 16 residues. CDR3: CASSFERGATNEKLFF. Here the CDR3 DNA reads TGCGCCAGCAGCTTTGAGAGGGGAGCAACTAATGAAAAACTGTTTTTT.

The chain couples TRBV29-1 to TRBJ2-2; TRBD2 matches 7 bases. Germline values: CDR1 SQVTM, CDR2 ANQGSEA. V gave up 7 bases and J gave up 5 bases; unmatched junction bases: 7. The CDR3 runs to 13 residues. The CDR3, as DNA: TGCAGCGCCGTGGGGGGGGAGACCGGGGAGCTGTTTTTT. Protein sequence: CSAVGGETGELFF.

Here the CDR3 reads CASSGTVNTEAFF. CDR3 DNA: TGTGCCAGCAGTGGGACGGTGAACACTGAAGCTTTCTTT. The chain couples TRBV2 to TRBJ1-1; no reliable D call. The ends were cut back, 4 bases at V and 0 bases at J, with 6 bases in the middle. This CDR3 comprises 13 residues. Germline V gene data show CDR1 as SNHLY and CDR2 as FYNNEI.

CDR3 bases: TGTGCCAGCAGTCCGGGGGACTATAGCAATCAGCCCCAGCATTTT. It specifies CASSPGDYSNQPQHF. The chain carries TRBV2 and TRBJ1-5, with D perhaps TRBD1 (5 bases). V shed 5 bases and J shed 0 bases, with 11 bases lying between them. The CDR3 sequence is 15 residues long. Looked up from germline, CDR1 is SNHLY and CDR2 is FYNNEI.

This sequence joins TRBV6-5 and TRBJ1-5; 7 nucleotides match TRBD1. The CDR3 loop spans 13 amino acids. The V gene's germline CDR1 is MNHEY and CDR2 SVGAGI. V was clipped by 11 bases and J by 2 bases; unmatched bases: 6. The CDR3 nucleotides read TGTGCCGTTTCAGGGGGGGGCAATCAGCCCCAGCATTTT. Residues: CAVSGGGNQPQHF.

This chain joins TRBV19 and TRBJ2-5; D not resolved. The CDR3 extends over 12 amino acids. Trimming left V 6 bases short and J 5 bases short, with 10 bases between. CDR1 is LNHDA and CDR2 is SQIVND in the germline V gene (reference sequence). This CDR3 reads CASSNNGETQYF. The CDR3, as DNA: TGTGCCAGTAGCAACAATGGGGAGACCCAGTACTTC.

The chain is built from TRBV5-1 and TRBJ2-2; D unresolved. From germline, CDR1 is SGHRS and CDR2 YFSETQ. Trimming pared 4 bases from V and 3 bases from J, leaving 16 bases between. The CDR3 extends over 16 amino acids. The CDR3 DNA reads as TGCGCCAGCAGCCCCGCCCCCGGGTCCTACACCGGGGAGCTGTTTTTT. Its protein is CASSPAPGSYTGELFF.

The rearrangement uses TRBV15 and TRBJ1-4; D unresolved. Germline values: CDR1 LNHNV, CDR2 YYDKDF (reference sequence). V gave up 0 bases and J gave up 5 bases, with 4 bases separating them. CDR3 length equals 13 residues. The CDR3 DNA is TGTGCCACCAGCAGAGACGCGAATGAAAAACTGTTTTTT. Translation gives CATSRDANEKLFF.

The gene calls are TRBV7-8 and TRBJ2-4, with D perhaps being TRBD1 or TRBD2 (5 bases each). This CDR3 is built from 18 residues. Trimming removed 4 bases at V and 0 bases at J, with 19 bases between. CDR1 SGHVS and CDR2 FQNEAQ come from the germline V gene. CDR3 in DNA: TGTGCCAGCAGCTCGGAAGGGGTGGGGAGCCTAGCCAAAAACATTCAGTACTTC. It codes for CASSSEGVGSLAKNIQYF.

The chain uses TRBV19 and TRBJ2-3; D tentatively fits TRBD1 or TRBD2 (5 bases each). The CDR3 loop spans 14 amino acids. The V end lost 11 bases, the J end lost 0 bases, and 15 bases lay between the germline ends. Germline V gene data show CDR1 as LNHDA and CDR2 as SQIVND (reference sequence). The CDR3 sequence is CAVGAYESTDTQYF. In nucleotides, the CDR3 is TGTGCCGTCGGGGCTTACGAGAGCACAGATACGCAGTATTTT.

V is TRBV30 and J is TRBJ1-4; D not resolved. The germline gives CDR1 GTSNPN, CDR2 SVGIG (reference sequence). This CDR3 contains 14 residues. V shed 0 bases and J shed 6 bases, with 11 bases lying between them. CDR3 residues: CAWSVTYVDEKLFF. The CDR3 DNA is TGTGCCTGGAGTGTAACATACGTTGATGAAAAACTGTTTTTT.

The genes are TRBV11-2 and TRBJ2-3; possible D gene TRBD2, 6 bases. Germline lookup yields CDR1 SGHAT and CDR2 FQNNGV. There are 15 residues in the CDR3. Trimming left V 1 base short and J 1 base short, with 9 bases between. The CDR3 reads CASSLGASGTDTQYF. The CDR3 DNA follows: TGTGCCAGCAGCTTAGGAGCTAGCGGCACAGATACGCAGTATTTT.